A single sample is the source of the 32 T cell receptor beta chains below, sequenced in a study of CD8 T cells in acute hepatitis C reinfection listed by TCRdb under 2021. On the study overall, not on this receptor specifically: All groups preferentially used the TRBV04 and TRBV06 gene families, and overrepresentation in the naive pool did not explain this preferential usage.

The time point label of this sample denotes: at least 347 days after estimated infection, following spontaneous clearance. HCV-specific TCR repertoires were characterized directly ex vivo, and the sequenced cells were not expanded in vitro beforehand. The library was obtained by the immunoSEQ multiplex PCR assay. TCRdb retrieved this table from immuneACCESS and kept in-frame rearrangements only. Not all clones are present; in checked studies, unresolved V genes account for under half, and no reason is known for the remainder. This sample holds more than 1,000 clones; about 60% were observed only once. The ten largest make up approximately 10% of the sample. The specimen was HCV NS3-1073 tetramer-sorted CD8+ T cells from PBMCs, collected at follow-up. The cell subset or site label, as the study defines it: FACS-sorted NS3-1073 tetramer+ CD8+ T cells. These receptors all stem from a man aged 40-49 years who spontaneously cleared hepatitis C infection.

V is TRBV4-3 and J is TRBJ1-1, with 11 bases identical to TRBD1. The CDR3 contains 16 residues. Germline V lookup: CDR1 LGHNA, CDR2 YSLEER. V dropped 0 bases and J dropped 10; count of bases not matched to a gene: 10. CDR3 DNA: TGCGCCAGCAGCCAAGAGGCCGGGACAGGGGGGGTTCGAGCTTTCTTT. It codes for CASSQEAGTGGVRAFF.

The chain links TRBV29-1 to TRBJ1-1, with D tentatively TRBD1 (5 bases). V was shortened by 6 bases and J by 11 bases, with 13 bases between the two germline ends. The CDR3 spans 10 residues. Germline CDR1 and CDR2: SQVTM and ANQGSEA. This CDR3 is CSVTTVGAFF. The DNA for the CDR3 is TGCAGCGTAACGACAGTCGGGGCTTTCTTT. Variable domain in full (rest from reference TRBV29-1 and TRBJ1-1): SAVISQKPSRDICQRGTSLTIQCQVDSQVTMMFWYRQQPGQSLTLIATANQGSEATYESGFVIDKFPISRPNLTFSTLTVSNMSPEDSSIYLCSVTTVGAFFGQGTRLTVV.

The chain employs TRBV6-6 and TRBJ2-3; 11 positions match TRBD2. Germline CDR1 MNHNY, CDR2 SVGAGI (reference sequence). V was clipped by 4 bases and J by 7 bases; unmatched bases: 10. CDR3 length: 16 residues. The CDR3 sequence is CASSLLLAGEPHTQYF. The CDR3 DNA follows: TGTGCCAGCAGTTTGTTACTAGCGGGAGAGCCTCATACGCAGTATTTT.

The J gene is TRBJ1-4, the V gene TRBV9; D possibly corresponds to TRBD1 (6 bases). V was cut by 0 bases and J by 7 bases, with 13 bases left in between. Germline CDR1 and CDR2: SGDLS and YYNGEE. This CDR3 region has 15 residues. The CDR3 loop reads CASSVGSGEPEKLFF. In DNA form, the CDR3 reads TGTGCCAGCAGCGTAGGGTCAGGGGAACCTGAAAAACTGTTTTTT. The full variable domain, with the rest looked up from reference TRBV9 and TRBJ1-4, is DSGVTQTPKHLITATGQRVTLRCSPRSGDLSVYWYQQSLDQGLQFLIQYYNGEERAKGNILERFSAQQFPDLHSELNLSSLELGDSALYFCASSVGSGEPEKLFFGSGTQLSVL.

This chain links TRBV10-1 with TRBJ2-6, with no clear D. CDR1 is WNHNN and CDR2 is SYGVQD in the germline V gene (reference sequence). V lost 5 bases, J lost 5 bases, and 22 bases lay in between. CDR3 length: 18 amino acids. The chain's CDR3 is CASSSAEDAQSRANVLTF. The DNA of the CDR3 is TGCGCCAGCAGTTCGGCTGAAGACGCACAAAGTCGGGCCAACGTCCTGACTTTC.

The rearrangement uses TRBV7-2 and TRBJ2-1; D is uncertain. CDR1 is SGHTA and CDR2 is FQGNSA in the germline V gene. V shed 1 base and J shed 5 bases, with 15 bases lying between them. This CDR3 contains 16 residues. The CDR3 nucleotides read TGTGCCAGCAGCTTAGACGGCAGGCCAGGCGACAATGAGCAGTTCTTC. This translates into CASSLDGRPGDNEQFF.

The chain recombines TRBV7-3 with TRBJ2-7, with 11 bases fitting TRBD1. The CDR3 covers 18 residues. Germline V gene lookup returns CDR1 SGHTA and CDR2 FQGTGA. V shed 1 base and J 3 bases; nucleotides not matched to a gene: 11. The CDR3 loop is CASSLMPPGQGGIYEQYF. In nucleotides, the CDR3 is TGTGCCAGCAGCTTAATGCCCCCGGGACAGGGGGGAATCTACGAGCAGTACTTC.

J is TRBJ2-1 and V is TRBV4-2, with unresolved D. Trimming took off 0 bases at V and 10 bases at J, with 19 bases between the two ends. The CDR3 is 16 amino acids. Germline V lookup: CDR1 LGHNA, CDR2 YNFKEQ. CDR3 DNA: TGTGCCAGCAGCCAAGAGGTAACGCCGGCGTACGGAGAGCAGTTCTTC. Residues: CASSQEVTPAYGEQFF.

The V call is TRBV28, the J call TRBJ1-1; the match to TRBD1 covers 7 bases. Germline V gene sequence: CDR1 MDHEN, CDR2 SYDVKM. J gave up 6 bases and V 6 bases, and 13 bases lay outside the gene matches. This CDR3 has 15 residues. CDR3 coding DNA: TGTGCCAGCAGCCCCCTCCGGTCAGGGGGGCCTGAAGCTTTCTTT. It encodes CASSPLRSGGPEAFF. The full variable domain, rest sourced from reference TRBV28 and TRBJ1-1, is DVKVTQSSRYLVKRTGEKVFLECVQDMDHENMFWYRQDPGLGLRLIYFSYDVKMKEKGDIPEGYSVSREKKERFSLILESASTNQTSMYLCASSPLRSGGPEAFFGQGTRLTVV.

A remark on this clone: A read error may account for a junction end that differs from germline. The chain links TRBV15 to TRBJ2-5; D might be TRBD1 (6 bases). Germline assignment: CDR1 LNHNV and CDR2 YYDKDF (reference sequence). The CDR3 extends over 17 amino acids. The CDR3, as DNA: TGTGCCACCGGCAGAGAGAGGAGCGTAGCAGGGGCCTCGACCCAGTACTTC. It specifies CATGRERSVAGASTQYF.

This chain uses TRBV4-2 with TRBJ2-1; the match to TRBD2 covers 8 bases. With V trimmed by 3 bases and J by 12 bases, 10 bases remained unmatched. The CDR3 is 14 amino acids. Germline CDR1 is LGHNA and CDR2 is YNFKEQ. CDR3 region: CASSQVPGLGWQFF. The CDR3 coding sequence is TGTGCCAGCAGCCAGGTTCCGGGACTAGGCTGGCAGTTCTTC.

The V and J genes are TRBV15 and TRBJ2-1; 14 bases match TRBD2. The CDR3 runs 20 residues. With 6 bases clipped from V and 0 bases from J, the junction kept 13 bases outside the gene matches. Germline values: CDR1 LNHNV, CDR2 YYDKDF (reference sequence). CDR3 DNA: TGTGCCACCAGTACACCGGGACTAGCGGGAGCATCGGGCTCCTACAATGAGCAGTTCTTC. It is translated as CATSTPGLAGASGSYNEQFF.

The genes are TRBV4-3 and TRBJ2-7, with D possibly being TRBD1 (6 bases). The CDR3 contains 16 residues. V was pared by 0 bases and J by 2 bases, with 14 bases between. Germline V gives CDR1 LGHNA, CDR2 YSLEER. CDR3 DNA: TGCGCCAGCAGCCAAGAATTACAGGGTGCGGCCTACGAGCAGTACTTC. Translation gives CASSQELQGAAYEQYF.

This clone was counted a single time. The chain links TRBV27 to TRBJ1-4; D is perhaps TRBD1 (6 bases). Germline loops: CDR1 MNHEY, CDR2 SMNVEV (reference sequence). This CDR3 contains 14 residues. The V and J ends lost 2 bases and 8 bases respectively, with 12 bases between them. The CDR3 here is CASSLQGKWEKLFF. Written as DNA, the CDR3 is TGTGCCAGCAGTTTACAGGGGAAATGGGAAAAACTGTTTTTT. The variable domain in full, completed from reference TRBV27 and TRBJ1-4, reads EAQVTQNPRYLITVTGKKLTVTCSQNMNHEYMSWYRQDPGLGLRQIYYSMNVEVTDKGDVPEGYKVSRKEKRNFPLILESPSPNQTSLYFCASSLQGKWEKLFFGSGTQLSVL.

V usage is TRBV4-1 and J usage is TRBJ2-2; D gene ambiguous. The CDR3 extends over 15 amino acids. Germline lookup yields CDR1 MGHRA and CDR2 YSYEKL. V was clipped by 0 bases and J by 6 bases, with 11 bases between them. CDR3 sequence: CASSQEVAAPGELFF. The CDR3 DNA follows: TGCGCCAGCAGCCAAGAGGTGGCGGCCCCCGGGGAGCTGTTTTTT.

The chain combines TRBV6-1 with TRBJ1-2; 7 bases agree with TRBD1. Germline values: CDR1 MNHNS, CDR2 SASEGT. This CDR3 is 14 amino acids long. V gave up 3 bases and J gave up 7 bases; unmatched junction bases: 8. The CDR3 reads CASSDWTGKGGYTF. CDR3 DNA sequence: TGTGCCAGCAGTGACTGGACAGGCAAGGGTGGCTACACCTTC.

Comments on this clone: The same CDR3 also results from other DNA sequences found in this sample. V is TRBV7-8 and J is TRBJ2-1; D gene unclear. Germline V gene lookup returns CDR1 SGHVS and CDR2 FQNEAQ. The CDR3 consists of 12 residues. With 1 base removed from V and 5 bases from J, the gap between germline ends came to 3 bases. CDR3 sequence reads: CASSLEHNEQFF. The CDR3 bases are TGTGCCAGCAGCTTAGAACACAATGAGCAGTTCTTC.

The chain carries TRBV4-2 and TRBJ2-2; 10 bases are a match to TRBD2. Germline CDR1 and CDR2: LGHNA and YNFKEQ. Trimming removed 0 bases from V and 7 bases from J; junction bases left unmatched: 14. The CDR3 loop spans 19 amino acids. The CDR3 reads CASSQEIGLAGESSGELFF. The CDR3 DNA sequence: TGTGCCAGCAGCCAAGAGATAGGGCTAGCGGGAGAAAGTAGCGGGGAGCTGTTTTTT.

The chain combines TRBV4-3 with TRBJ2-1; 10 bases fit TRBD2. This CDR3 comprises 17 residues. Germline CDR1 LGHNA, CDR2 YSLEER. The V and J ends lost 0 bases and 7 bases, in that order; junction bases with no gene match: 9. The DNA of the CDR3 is TGCGCCAGCAGCCAAGAGCCGGCTAGCGGGAGTGGAAATGAGCAGTTCTTC. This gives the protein CASSQEPASGSGNEQFF.

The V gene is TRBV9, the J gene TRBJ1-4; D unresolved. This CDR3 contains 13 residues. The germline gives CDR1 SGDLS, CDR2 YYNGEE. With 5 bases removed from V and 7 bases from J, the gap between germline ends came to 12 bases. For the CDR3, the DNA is TGTGCCAGCAGTGCAGAGGGAGGTGAAAAACTGTTTTTT. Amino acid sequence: CASSAEGGEKLFF.

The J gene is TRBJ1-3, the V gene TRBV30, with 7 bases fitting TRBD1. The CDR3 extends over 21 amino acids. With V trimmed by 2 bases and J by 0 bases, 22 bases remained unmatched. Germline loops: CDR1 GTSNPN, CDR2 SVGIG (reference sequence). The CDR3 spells CAWSPTEPGQILSSSGNTIYF. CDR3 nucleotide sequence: TGTGCCTGGAGTCCCACCGAACCGGGACAGATTCTTTCGAGCTCTGGAAACACCATATATTTT.

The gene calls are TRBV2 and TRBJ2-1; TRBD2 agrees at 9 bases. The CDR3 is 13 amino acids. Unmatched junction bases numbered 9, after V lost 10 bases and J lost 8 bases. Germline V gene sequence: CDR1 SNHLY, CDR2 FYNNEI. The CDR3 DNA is TGTGCCACTAGCGGGATCCCCGGGGATGAGCAGTTCTTC. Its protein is CATSGIPGDEQFF.

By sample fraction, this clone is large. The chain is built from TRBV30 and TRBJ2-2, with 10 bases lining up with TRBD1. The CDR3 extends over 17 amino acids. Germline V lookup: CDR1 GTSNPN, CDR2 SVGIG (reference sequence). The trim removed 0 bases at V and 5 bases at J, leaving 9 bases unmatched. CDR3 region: CAWSVYLGQGITGELFF. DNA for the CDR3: TGTGCCTGGAGTGTATACCTGGGACAGGGGATAACCGGGGAGCTGTTTTTT.

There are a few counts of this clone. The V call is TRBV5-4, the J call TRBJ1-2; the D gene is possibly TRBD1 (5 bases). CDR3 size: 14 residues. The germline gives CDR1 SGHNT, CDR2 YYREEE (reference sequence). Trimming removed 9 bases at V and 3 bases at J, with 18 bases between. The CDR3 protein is CATTNYDSDYGYTF. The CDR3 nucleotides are TGTGCCACCACCAATTACGACAGCGACTATGGCTACACCTTC.

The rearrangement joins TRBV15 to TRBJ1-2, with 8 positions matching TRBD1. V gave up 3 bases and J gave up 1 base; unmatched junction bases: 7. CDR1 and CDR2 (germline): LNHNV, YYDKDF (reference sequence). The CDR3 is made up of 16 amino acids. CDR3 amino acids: CATSSVPGQVNYGYTF. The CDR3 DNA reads TGTGCCACCAGCAGCGTCCCGGGACAGGTTAACTATGGCTACACCTTC. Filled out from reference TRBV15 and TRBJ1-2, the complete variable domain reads DAMVIQNPRYQVTQFGKPVTLSCSQTLNHNVMYWYQQKSSQAPKLLFHYYDKDFNNEADTPDNFQSRRPNTSFCFLDIRSPGLGDTAMYLCATSSVPGQVNYGYTFGSGTRLTVV.

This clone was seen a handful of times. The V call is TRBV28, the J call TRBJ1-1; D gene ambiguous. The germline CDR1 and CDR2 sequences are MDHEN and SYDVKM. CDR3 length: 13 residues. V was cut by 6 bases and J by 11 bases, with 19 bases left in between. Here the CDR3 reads CASSHHQGPEAFF. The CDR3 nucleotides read TGTGCCAGCAGCCACCATCAAGGCCCAGAGGCTTTCTTT.

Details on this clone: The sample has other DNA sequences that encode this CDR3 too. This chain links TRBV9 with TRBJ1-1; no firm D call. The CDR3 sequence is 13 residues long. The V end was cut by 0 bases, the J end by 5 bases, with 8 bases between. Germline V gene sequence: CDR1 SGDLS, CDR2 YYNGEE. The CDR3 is CASSVVEGTEAFF. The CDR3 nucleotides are TGTGCCAGCAGCGTAGTAGAGGGTACTGAAGCTTTCTTT.

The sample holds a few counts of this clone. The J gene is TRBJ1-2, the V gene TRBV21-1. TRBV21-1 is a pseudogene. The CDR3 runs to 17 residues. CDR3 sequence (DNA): TGTGCCAGCAGCAAGGCCGGAGGGGGGGAGCTACCTGGTGGCTACACCTTC. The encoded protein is CASSKAGGGELPGGYTF.

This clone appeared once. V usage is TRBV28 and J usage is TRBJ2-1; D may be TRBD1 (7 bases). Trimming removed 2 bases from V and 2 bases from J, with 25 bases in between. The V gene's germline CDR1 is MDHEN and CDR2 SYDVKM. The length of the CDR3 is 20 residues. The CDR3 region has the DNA TGTGCCAGCAGTTTAGGTACAGGGGATTCAACTAGCCTAGCCTACAATGAGCAGTTCTTC. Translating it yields CASSLGTGDSTSLAYNEQFF.

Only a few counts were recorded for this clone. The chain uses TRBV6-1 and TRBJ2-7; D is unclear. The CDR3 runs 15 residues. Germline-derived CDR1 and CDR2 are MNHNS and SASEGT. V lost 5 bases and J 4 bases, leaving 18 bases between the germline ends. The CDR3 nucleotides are TGTGCCAGCAGTTTGACCGAGCTTGGCCATTACGAGCAGTACTTC. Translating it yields CASSLTELGHYEQYF.

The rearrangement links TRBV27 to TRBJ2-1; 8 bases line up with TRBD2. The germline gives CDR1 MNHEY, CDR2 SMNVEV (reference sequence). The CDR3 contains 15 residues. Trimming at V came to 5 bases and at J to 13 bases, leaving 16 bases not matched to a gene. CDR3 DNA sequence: TGTGCCAGCAGTCCCCCGGGACTAGGGGATCTCGAACAGTTCTTC. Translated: CASSPPGLGDLEQFF.

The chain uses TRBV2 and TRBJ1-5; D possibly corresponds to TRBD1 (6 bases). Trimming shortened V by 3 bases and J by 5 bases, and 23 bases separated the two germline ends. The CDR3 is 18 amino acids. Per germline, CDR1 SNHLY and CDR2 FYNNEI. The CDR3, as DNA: TGTGCCAGCAGTGATTATCCCGGGACACTGGACCTTTATCAGCCCCAGCATTTT. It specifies CASSDYPGTLDLYQPQHF.